This TCR beta chain was recorded in a study of cytomegalovirus exposure and HLA in healthy donors. This clone was recorded only once. Amplification used 60 Vbeta primers and 13 Jbeta primers. Profiling relied on immunoSEQ multiplex PCR, and the TCRdb table lists in-frame clones only, not all of them. Here the sample spans roughly 86,000 clones, over 60% being singletons. The sequenced material came from PBMCs. This TCR derives from a female donor in good health and CMV-seronegative.

CDR3 nucleotides: TGTGCCAGCAGGGTGAGCAACACTGAAGCTTTCTTT. Translated: CASRVSNTEAFF. V usage is TRBV28 and J usage is TRBJ1-1; D remains unclear. With 6 bases removed from V and 2 bases from J, the gap between germline ends came to 7 bases. From germline, CDR1 is MDHEN and CDR2 SYDVKM. The CDR3 runs 12 residues.